What follows describes a single T cell receptor (beta chain). The target of this receptor is not known. Nothing much larger sits one base from this clone, and base qualities are not available. PBMCs were isolated by Ficoll-Paque density gradient centrifugation. The CDR3, cysteine through phenylalanine, is 14 amino acids long. Kept here is only the CDR3 DNA, which spans 42 bases and is read in frame from base 1. V is reduced by 2 bases and J by 2 bases, leaving a spacing of 10 bases between them. Looking up the germline V gene yields CDR1 SGHDT and CDR2 YYEEEE. Sequencing used an Illumina NovaSeq 6000. Using 5'RACE with constant-segment primers, TCRalpha and TCRbeta cDNA libraries were constructed, with sample barcodes and unique molecular identifiers added in the process. Trizol reagent was used to extract RNA from every sample. Libraries were amplified in two PCR steps, with a second sample barcode and Illumina TruSeq adapters added in the second step. The libraries were sequenced on an Illumina NovaSeq using 2 x 150 bp paired-end reads. On the authors' methods: With migec v1.2.7, reads were demultiplexed and then collapsed into UMI-guided consensus sequences. With mixcr v2.1.11, UMI consensuses were aligned to TRA and TRB V and J templates and assembled into clonotypes. Expanded or contracted clonotypes were those called significant by both edgeR and NoisET, with noise models trained on biological replicates. For edgeR calls, the cutoffs were a false discovery rate-adjusted p below 0.01 and a log2 fold-change threshold of 1. As an exploratory analysis of dynamics, max-normalized trajectories of the 1000 most abundant clonotypes were examined with PCA combined with hierarchical clustering. Each responding clone was given a CD4 or CD8 phenotype based on the CD4+ and CD8+ repertoires, which had been sequenced separately. TCRdb itself trimmed the public reads at Q25 with fastp, ran MiXCR and retained productive beta chains. Each record represents a unique CDR3 protein, reported with the most common genes and DNA among its rows. What appears here as the V and J calls and clone size reflects TCRdb's work, not the paper's. The sample table lists about 290,000 distinct CDR3 sequences, approximately 15% of them with a count of one. The ten largest clones capture 22% of the sample.

The sample comes from a study of T-cell memory formation after mild COVID-19 (dated by TCRdb to about 2021). Study-wide context: Most TCR sequence clusters were specific to one of the two donors. T-cell clones expanding and contracting after mild COVID-19 in a couple of donors were tracked by longitudinal TCRalpha and TCRbeta repertoire sequencing. Two young, previously healthy adult volunteers, one female and one male, were included in the cohort. The study at large found these results: From day 15 to 85, contracting clones showed balanced CD4/CD8 phenotypes, whereas a second wave of clones that expanded from day 15 to 37 leaned towards CD4+. Only a couple of mild cases were covered in the study, and larger cohorts including severe cases with pre-infection samples were considered necessary. SARS-CoV-2 specificity of the second-wave clones peaking on day 37 was not confirmed. Some responding clones were detected in pre-infection memory, which suggested that pre-existing cross-reactive memory T cells had joined the SARS-CoV-2 response. Contracting CD4+ clones were found mainly in CM and EM memory subsets, while CD8+ clones were enriched in EMRA.

The sequence is built from TRBV5-6 and TRBJ1-2; a weak D assignment points to TRBD1 (6 bases agree). What was sequenced was PBMCs or a T cell subset sorted from them (not recorded which). This clonotype originated in a man aged 18 to 30 who had mild COVID-19 (a few samples of this study predate the infection). The sample titles of this study are shuffled in the database, so cell type and time point are left out; the donor was told from shared clones. The DNA is TGTGCCAGCAGCTTTGGGACATTGAACTATGGCTACACCTTC. It translates as CASSFGTLNYGYTF.